Listed here are 7 T cell receptor beta chains from one sample, sequenced in a study of T cell responses to AZD1222 COVID-19 vaccine. The repertoire was sequenced with immunoSEQ multiplex PCR; TCRdb's copy has only in-frame clones and lacks some. Altogether about 190,000 clones are present, roughly 93% being singletons, with the ten largest covering about 9%. The source was peripheral blood, collected on day 0 of AZD1222 vaccination. The receptor set was obtained from an adult in good health.

The V gene is TRBV24-1, the J gene TRBJ2-1; unclear D gene. The CDR3 extends over 15 amino acids. Per germline, CDR1 KGHDR and CDR2 SFDVKD. The V gene lost 5 bases and the J gene lost 0 bases, with 10 bases spanning the gap. CDR3 in amino acids: CATSGGPLSYNEQFF. DNA for the CDR3: TGTGCCACCAGTGGGGGTCCCCTCTCCTACAATGAGCAGTTCTTC.

The chain couples TRBV7-8 to TRBJ1-2; D not resolved. The germline gives CDR1 SGHVS, CDR2 FQNEAQ. V lost 0 bases and J lost 7, with 15 bases in between. This CDR3 region has 15 residues. This CDR3 is CASSLANQAPSGYTF. CDR3 DNA: TGTGCCAGCAGCTTAGCCAATCAGGCTCCAAGTGGCTACACCTTC.

The gene calls are TRBV28 and TRBJ2-1; weak D call: TRBD2 (5 bases). Trimming removed 2 bases from V and 7 bases from J, with 12 bases in between. Germline V gene sequence: CDR1 MDHEN, CDR2 SYDVKM. The CDR3 totals 14 residues. In nucleotides, the CDR3 is TGTGCCAGCAGTTTAATACGGGGTGCGAATGAGCAGTTCTTC. Protein: CASSLIRGANEQFF.

The V and J genes are TRBV7-9 and TRBJ1-5, with D possibly matching TRBD1 (5 bases). The germline V gene has CDR1 SEHNR and CDR2 FQNEAQ (reference sequence). V dropped 4 bases and J dropped 9 bases, with 10 bases sitting between them. CDR3 length: 12 amino acids. The CDR3 region has the DNA TGTGCCAGCAGCTACTGGGACCGGCCCCAGCATTTT. Translated: CASSYWDRPQHF.

The chain recombines TRBV19 with TRBJ2-2; D ambiguous. CDR1 and CDR2 from the germline V gene are LNHDA and SQIVND (reference sequence). This CDR3 has 15 amino acids. With 1 base removed from V and 0 bases from J, the gap between germline ends came to 6 bases. This CDR3 reads CASSIASTNTGELFF. CDR3 in DNA: TGTGCCAGTAGTATAGCCAGCACGAACACCGGGGAGCTGTTTTTT.

The chain is built from TRBV7-8 and TRBJ2-1, with a possible D match to TRBD2 (6 bases). The CDR3 has 17 residues. Trimming pared 4 bases from V and 0 bases from J, leaving 16 bases between. Looked up from germline, CDR1 is SGHVS and CDR2 is FQNEAQ. The CDR3 loop reads CASSSNILASSYNEQFF. CDR3 sequence (DNA): TGTGCCAGCAGCTCGAATATTCTAGCGAGCTCCTACAATGAGCAGTTCTTC.

V gene TRBV2 combines with J gene TRBJ1-5; D is unclear. The germline V gene has CDR1 SNHLY and CDR2 FYNNEI. V was clipped by 3 bases and J by 7 bases, with 16 bases between them. The CDR3 has 15 residues. The CDR3 reads CASSEISGDRQPQHF. The CDR3 DNA is TGTGCCAGCAGTGAGATTTCTGGGGATCGGCAGCCCCAGCATTTT. Together with reference TRBV2 and TRBJ1-5, the CDR3 gives the full variable domain: EPEVTQTPSHQVTQMGQEVILRCVPISNHLYFYWYRQILGQKVEFLVSFYNNEISEKSEIFDDQFSVERPDGSNFTLKIRSTKLEDSAMYFCASSEISGDRQPQHFGDGTRLSIL.